This TCR beta chain was sequenced for a study of glioma-infiltrating T cells after dendritic cell vaccination (TCRdb year 2016). For context, the study as a whole: Of the roughly 15 glioblastoma patients in the cohort, all drawn from Phase I and II dendritic cell vaccination trials, 9 were newly diagnosed and 6 had recurrent disease. In glioblastoma patients vaccinated with dendritic cells, deep sequencing of TCR beta CDR3 regions served to measure the amount of tumor-infiltrating lymphocytes and to compare repertoires between tumor and blood. Autologous tumor lysate-pulsed dendritic cell vaccination was administered to the patients between the early 2000s and the early 2010s. Each patient got three intradermal injections of the dendritic cell vaccine, spaced at biweekly intervals, in the arm below the axilla. The vaccine consisted of monocyte-derived dendritic cells cultured approximately seven days with IL-4 and GM-CSF, then pulsed overnight with autologous tumor lysate. Survival after dendritic cell vaccination was correlated with TCR sequencing metrics, such as TIL content and the overlap between tumor and blood repertoires. What the study reported, not specific to this receptor: After dendritic cell vaccination, a higher estimated pretreatment TIL content predicted longer time to progression and longer overall survival. The three-group TCR overlap response model was characterized as speculative, and prospective validation of the model was stated to be required. TCR clonality showed no direct relationship with survival, which suggests that a diverse polyclonal response may matter. The cohort was small and heterogeneous, only a few patients had full blood and tumor sets, and even fewer had initial-recurrent tumor pairs.

Using the immunoSEQ assay, TCRB CDR3 regions were amplified from 1.5 to 2 micrograms of genomic DNA, or from all available DNA when less than that was on hand. For multiplex PCR, 60 forward primers for TCR V beta segments and 13 reverse primers for J beta segments were used. Synthetic control templates were spiked into each sample at limiting dilution to estimate reads per starting template. The Illumina HiSeq System generated sequencing reads of 87 bp. The paper's processing steps were these. PCR and sequencing errors were removed by merging closely related sequences with a nearest neighbor algorithm. TCR overlap was measured as the percentage of unique tumor TCR beta sequences also present in the same patient's peripheral blood. TCRdb limited this immuneACCESS table to in-frame rearrangements with V and J called. A share of clones is missing; checked studies link under half to unresolved V genes, and the rest is unexplained. The DNA gave D and trimming, while V, J and clone size come from that table. This sample holds fewer than 40,000 clones; approximately 90% were observed only once. Less than 2.5% of the sample comes from the top ten.

In the case of this clone: Its recognized antigen is unknown. No much larger clone is present one base from it, and per-base qualities are unavailable.

To be selected, patients needed enough residual fresh-frozen tumor tissue and more than two years of available survival data. An isocitrate dehydrogenase mutation was not carried by any of the glioblastoma patients, although molecular status was otherwise variable. PBMC collection took place before vaccination, two weeks after the third vaccination, and at tumor progression if progression occurred. The Qiagen DNeasy Blood extraction Kit was used for extraction of genomic DNA. Inclusive of the bounding cysteine and phenylalanine, the CDR3 is 14 residues long. The only DNA kept is the CDR3, 42 bases in frame from the first base. V is reduced by 4 bases and J by 4 bases, leaving a spacing of 12 bases between them. CDR1 and CDR2 are read off the germline V gene as SGHRS and YFSETQ.

The TCR comes from a human donor with glioblastoma. The chain links TRBV5-1 with TRBJ1-3, with no D gene named confidently. Source: blood, taken before dendritic cell vaccination. The DNA is as follows: TGCGCCAGCAGCCCGACGAGGCCGGGAAACACCATATATTTT. Its translation reads: CASSPTRPGNTIYF.